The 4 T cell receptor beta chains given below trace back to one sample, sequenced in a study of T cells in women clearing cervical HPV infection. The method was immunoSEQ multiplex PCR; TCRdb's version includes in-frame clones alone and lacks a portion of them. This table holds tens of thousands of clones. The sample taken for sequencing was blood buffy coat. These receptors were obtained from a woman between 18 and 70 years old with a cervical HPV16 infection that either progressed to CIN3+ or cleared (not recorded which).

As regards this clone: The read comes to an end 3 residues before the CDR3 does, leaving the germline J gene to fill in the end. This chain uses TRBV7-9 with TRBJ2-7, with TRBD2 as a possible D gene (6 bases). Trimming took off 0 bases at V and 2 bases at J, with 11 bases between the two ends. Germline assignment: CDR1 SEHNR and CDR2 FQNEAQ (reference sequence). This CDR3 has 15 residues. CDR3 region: CASSLASGATYEQYF. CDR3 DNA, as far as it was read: TGTGCCAGCAGCTTAGCTAGCGGAGCCACCTACGAG.

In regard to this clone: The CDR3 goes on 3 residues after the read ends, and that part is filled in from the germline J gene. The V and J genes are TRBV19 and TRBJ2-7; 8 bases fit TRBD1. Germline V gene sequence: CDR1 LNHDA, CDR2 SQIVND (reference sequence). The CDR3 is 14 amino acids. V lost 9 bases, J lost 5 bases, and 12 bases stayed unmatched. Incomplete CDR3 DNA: TGTGCCAGCCGTAGTTGGGACAGGTTTCACGAG. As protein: CASRSWDRFHE. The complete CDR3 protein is CASRSWDRFHEQYF.

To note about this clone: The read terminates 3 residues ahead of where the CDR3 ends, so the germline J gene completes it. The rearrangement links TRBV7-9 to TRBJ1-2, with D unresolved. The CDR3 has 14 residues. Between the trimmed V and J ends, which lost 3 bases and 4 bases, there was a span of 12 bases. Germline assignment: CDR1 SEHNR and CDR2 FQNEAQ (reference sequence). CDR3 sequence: CASSFPDIFYGYTF. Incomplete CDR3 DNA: TGTGCCAGCAGCTTTCCAGACATCTTCTATGGC.

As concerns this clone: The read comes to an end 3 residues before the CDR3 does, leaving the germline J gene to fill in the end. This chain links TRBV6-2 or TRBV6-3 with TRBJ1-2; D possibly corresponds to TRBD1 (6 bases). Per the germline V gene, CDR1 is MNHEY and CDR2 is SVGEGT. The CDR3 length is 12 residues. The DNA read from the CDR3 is TGTGCCAGCAGTTACGGACAGCGAGGC. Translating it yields CASSYGQRG. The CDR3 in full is CASSYGQRGYTF.